A single sample is the source of the 29 T cell receptor beta chains below, sequenced in a study of T cells in localized non-small cell lung cancer. The data were produced by immunoSEQ multiplex PCR, yet TCRdb's version contains in-frame clones alone and is incomplete. The repertoire holds approximately 30,000 clones, with approximately 85% as singletons. This sample comprised peripheral blood mononuclear cells, obtained before any cancer treatment. All receptors derive from a woman aged 40-69 years with stage III lung adenocarcinoma.

Points on this clone: Other DNA sequences in this sample translate to the same CDR3. The chain joins TRBV7-3 to TRBJ1-2; 9 nucleotides match TRBD1. The CDR3 extends over 15 amino acids. The V and J ends lost 5 bases and 4 bases, in that order; junction bases with no gene match: 8. Germline values: CDR1 SGHTA, CDR2 FQGTGA. Written as DNA, the CDR3 is TGTGCCAGCAGCGGGGACAGGGTAGGGAGCTATGGCTACACCTTC. Residues: CASSGDRVGSYGYTF.

The V call is TRBV6-9, the J call TRBJ1-1; no clear D. Germline values: CDR1 MNHGY, CDR2 SVAAGI. V lost 3 bases and J 0 bases, leaving 5 bases between the germline ends. The CDR3 covers 13 residues. CDR3 nucleotide sequence: TGTGCCAGCAGTTACTACATGAACACTGAAGCTTTCTTT. It encodes CASSYYMNTEAFF.

The chain uses TRBV7-9 and TRBJ2-3; D call uncertain. The CDR3 is 16 amino acids. V shed 6 bases and J shed 3 bases, with 19 bases lying between them. Germline V gene lookup returns CDR1 SEHNR and CDR2 FQNEAQ (reference sequence). The CDR3 sequence is CASRPPFRAWTDTQYF. DNA of the CDR3: TGTGCCAGCAGACCCCCCTTCCGAGCATGGACAGATACGCAGTATTTT.

This chain uses TRBV7-9 with TRBJ2-6; tentatively, D is TRBD1 (6 bases). The CDR3 covers 16 residues. Germline CDR1 and CDR2: SEHNR and FQNEAQ (reference sequence). V lost 5 bases, J lost 2 bases, and 13 bases lay in between. CDR3 amino acids: CASSKKQGTGANVLTF. The CDR3 DNA reads as TGTGCCAGCAGCAAAAAACAGGGAACTGGGGCCAACGTCCTGACTTTC.

The rearrangement uses TRBV6-5 and TRBJ1-5; tentatively, D is TRBD1 (5 bases). Germline V lookup: CDR1 MNHEY, CDR2 SVGAGI. CDR3 length: 14 amino acids. V gave up 6 bases and J gave up 1 base, with 10 bases separating them. This CDR3 is CASSQGGSNQPQHF. The CDR3 nucleotides are TGTGCCAGCAGCCAGGGTGGGAGCAATCAGCCCCAGCATTTT.

The chain uses TRBV11-2 and TRBJ2-7; TRBD2 is a possible D gene (5 bases). The CDR3 loop spans 14 amino acids. Germline CDR1 and CDR2: SGHAT and FQNNGV. The ends were cut back, 5 bases at V and 3 bases at J, with 14 bases in the middle. The DNA for the CDR3 is TGTGCCAGCAGCCCCTCACGGGGAAACTACGAGCAGTACTTC. Translating it yields CASSPSRGNYEQYF.

This chain uses TRBV2 with TRBJ1-2; no definite D call. Germline CDR1 is SNHLY and CDR2 is FYNNEI. V shed 7 bases and J shed 1 base, with 7 bases lying between them. The CDR3 loop spans 12 amino acids. This CDR3 is CASKDVNYGYTF. Written as DNA, the CDR3 is TGTGCCAGCAAAGACGTTAACTATGGCTACACCTTC. Based on the CDR3 plus reference TRBV2 and TRBJ1-2, the full variable domain is EPEVTQTPSHQVTQMGQEVILRCVPISNHLYFYWYRQILGQKVEFLVSFYNNEISEKSEIFDDQFSVERPDGSNFTLKIRSTKLEDSAMYFCASKDVNYGYTFGSGTRLTVV.

V usage is TRBV7-2 and J usage is TRBJ2-3; 7 bases are shared with TRBD2. Germline V CDR1 and CDR2: SGHTA, FQGNSA. This CDR3 region has 15 residues. The ends lost 6 bases at V and 4 bases at J; junction bases unmatched: 10. CDR3 in amino acids: CASSPFAGAADTQYF. CDR3 coding DNA: TGTGCCAGCAGTCCCTTTGCGGGAGCCGCAGATACGCAGTATTTT.

CDR3: CASQKTSLYEQYF. The CDR3 DNA follows: TGTGCCAGCCAAAAGACTAGCCTCTACGAGCAGTACTTC. The rearrangement uses TRBV7-2 and TRBJ2-7; 7 bases line up with TRBD2. This CDR3 contains 13 residues. Germline V gives CDR1 SGHTA, CDR2 FQGNSA. J gave up 3 bases and V 8 bases, and 7 bases lay outside the gene matches.

This clone was counted between two and nine times. V usage is TRBV5-1 and J usage is TRBJ1-1, with TRBD1 matching 7 bases. This CDR3 has 15 residues. V gave up 4 bases and J gave up 4 bases; unmatched junction bases: 10. The V gene's germline CDR1 is SGHRS and CDR2 YFSETQ. The chain's CDR3 is CASSAGTAGSTEAFF. The CDR3 bases are TGCGCCAGCAGCGCAGGGACAGCGGGGAGCACTGAAGCTTTCTTT.

This chain connects TRBV4-2 to TRBJ1-2, with TRBD1 identical over 8 bases. CDR3 size: 14 residues. V trimming: 5 bases; J trimming: 6 bases; junction bases outside the gene matches: 8. Germline V gene data show CDR1 as LGHNA and CDR2 as YNFKEQ. The CDR3, as DNA: TGTGCCAGCAGCTTTACAGGGGGTGTCAATGGCTACACCTTC. As protein: CASSFTGGVNGYTF.

The chain joins TRBV27 to TRBJ1-1; D remains ambiguous. Germline CDR1 is MNHEY and CDR2 is SMNVEV (reference sequence). Trimming removed 6 bases at V and 3 bases at J, with 20 bases between. The CDR3 covers 16 residues. CDR3 in amino acids: CASSRPPIGFDTEAFF. As DNA, the CDR3 is TGTGCCAGCAGCCGCCCCCCAATCGGATTCGACACTGAAGCTTTCTTT.

The chain carries TRBV19 and TRBJ2-7, with D perhaps given as TRBD1 or TRBD2 (5 bases each). The CDR3 consists of 13 residues. Germline loops: CDR1 LNHDA, CDR2 SQIVND (reference sequence). V was pared by 6 bases and J by 3 bases, with 12 bases between. The CDR3 region is CASRGRTSYEQYF. CDR3 coding DNA: TGTGCCAGTAGGGGACGGACAAGCTACGAGCAGTACTTC.

The chain couples TRBV27 to TRBJ1-1; 7 bases are a match to TRBD1. The V gene end was trimmed by 5 bases and the J gene end by 0 bases; junction bases not matched to a gene: 9. The CDR3 totals 16 residues. Germline CDR1 reads MNHEY; CDR2 reads SMNVEV (reference sequence). This CDR3 is CASSPVGQALNTEAFF. CDR3 coding DNA: TGTGCCAGCAGTCCCGTAGGACAGGCTTTGAACACTGAAGCTTTCTTT.

The chain is built from TRBV5-6 and TRBJ2-7; possible D gene TRBD1, 6 bases. This CDR3 is built from 15 residues. The V gene lost 2 bases and the J gene lost 0 bases, with 12 bases spanning the gap. The germline V gene encodes CDR1 SGHDT and CDR2 YYEEEE. The CDR3 sequence is CASSLPGQTSYEQYF. The CDR3, as DNA: TGTGCCAGCAGCTTACCCGGACAGACCTCCTACGAGCAGTACTTC. Combining the CDR3 with reference TRBV5-6 and TRBJ2-7 gives the whole variable domain DAGVTQSPTHLIKTRGQQVTLRCSPKSGHDTVSWYQQALGQGPQFIFQYYEEEERQRGNFPDRFSGHQFPNYSSELNVNALLLGDSALYLCASSLPGQTSYEQYFGPGTRLTVT.

The chain employs TRBV28 and TRBJ2-1, with TRBD2 matching 7 bases. J lost 9 bases, V lost 7 bases, and 6 bases had no gene match. The CDR3 sequence is 12 residues long. Germline V gene data show CDR1 as MDHEN and CDR2 as SYDVKM. The CDR3 DNA sequence: TGTGCCAGCACAGGCCTAGCGGCTGAGCAGTTCTTC. This codes for CASTGLAAEQFF.

V usage is TRBV5-6 and J usage is TRBJ2-2; D is perhaps TRBD2 (6 bases). The CDR3 totals 14 residues. Trimming took off 7 bases at V and 0 bases at J, with 10 bases between the two ends. Germline CDR1 reads SGHDT; CDR2 reads YYEEEE. Here the CDR3 reads CASGPSANTGELFF. Written as DNA, the CDR3 is TGTGCCAGCGGCCCTAGCGCGAACACCGGGGAGCTGTTTTTT.

The genes are TRBV9 and TRBJ2-7; D is ambiguous. Germline V gives CDR1 SGDLS, CDR2 YYNGEE. The CDR3 sequence is 12 residues long. The germline V and J ends were trimmed by 3 bases and 6 bases, with 10 bases remaining between them. The CDR3 sequence: CASSGGRAEQYF. The CDR3 DNA follows: TGTGCCAGCAGCGGCGGACGGGCCGAGCAGTACTTC.

This chain joins TRBV6-5 and TRBJ1-1; D is perhaps TRBD1 (5 bases). From germline, CDR1 is MNHEY and CDR2 SVGAGI. V was shortened by 5 bases and J by 7 bases, with 11 bases between the two germline ends. The CDR3 runs to 12 residues. CDR3 coding DNA: TGTGCCAGCAGTCCCCCGGGACTTGAAGCTTTCTTT. Translating gives CASSPPGLEAFF.

This clone was counted a few times. V usage is TRBV25-1 and J usage is TRBJ2-7; 11 nucleotides line up with TRBD1. This CDR3 has 17 residues. From germline, CDR1 is MGHDK and CDR2 SYGVNS. Trimming took 7 bases from V and 0 from J; bases not matched to a gene: 11. The CDR3 region has the DNA TGTGCCAGCACCCCATCCACCGGGACAGGGGGCTCCTACGAGCAGTACTTC. Encoded protein: CASTPSTGTGGSYEQYF.

The chain uses TRBV11-1 and TRBJ2-2, with D perhaps TRBD1 (5 bases). The V and J ends lost 8 bases and 7 bases respectively, with 17 bases between them. The germline gives CDR1 SGHAT, CDR2 FQDESV (reference sequence). This CDR3 region has 14 residues. In nucleotides, the CDR3 is TGTGCCAGCCAAATCGGGCAGGGCTTCGGGGAGCTGTTTTTT. Protein: CASQIGQGFGELFF.

A few counts support this clone. The rearrangement uses TRBV2 and TRBJ2-7, with 8 nucleotides matching TRBD2. With V trimmed by 1 base and J by 3 bases, 5 bases remained unmatched. Germline V lookup: CDR1 SNHLY, CDR2 FYNNEI. CDR3 size: 15 residues. CDR3 bases: TGTGCCAGCAGTGAAGGCGGCGGGAGGTACTACGAGCAGTACTTC. Its translation: CASSEGGGRYYEQYF.

This clone was seen once. CDR3 DNA: TGTGCCAGCAGCGGACAGAGGGAAGCTTTCTTT. This codes for CASSGQREAFF. The chain employs TRBV6-5 and TRBJ1-1; weak D call: TRBD1 (6 bases). Germline V gene lookup returns CDR1 MNHEY and CDR2 SVGAGI. CDR3 length equals 11 residues. The ends were cut back, 6 bases at V and 8 bases at J, with 10 bases in the middle.

The J gene is TRBJ2-7, the V gene TRBV5-1; 9 bases match TRBD2. The CDR3 runs to 15 residues. V was clipped by 0 bases and J by 4 bases; unmatched bases: 5. Germline V gene data show CDR1 as SGHRS and CDR2 as YFSETQ. CDR3 protein: CASSLGLAGTYEQYF. The CDR3 DNA sequence: TGCGCCAGCAGCTTGGGTCTAGCGGGGACTTACGAGCAGTACTTC.

J is TRBJ1-2 and V is TRBV5-1; maybe TRBD1 (6 bases). V was cut by 4 bases and J by 4 bases, with 14 bases left in between. Per the germline V gene, CDR1 is SGHRS and CDR2 is YFSETQ. The CDR3 contains 14 residues. The CDR3 loop reads CASSPDGGLYGYTF. CDR3 coding DNA: TGCGCCAGCAGCCCGGACGGGGGCCTCTATGGCTACACCTTC.

The CDR3 region is CASSLSGGHGYTF. The CDR3 coding sequence is TGCGCCAGCAGCTTGAGCGGGGGGCACGGCTACACCTTC. The chain is built from TRBV5-1 and TRBJ1-2, with a possible D match to TRBD1 (6 bases). From germline, CDR1 is SGHRS and CDR2 YFSETQ. The CDR3 loop spans 13 amino acids. V lost 1 base and J 8 bases, leaving 12 bases between the germline ends.

The rearrangement links TRBV7-9 to TRBJ1-1; 7 bases agree with TRBD1. V was clipped by 0 bases and J by 6 bases; unmatched bases: 7. In germline, CDR1 is SEHNR, CDR2 FQNEAQ (reference sequence). The CDR3 extends over 15 amino acids. CDR3 coding DNA: TGTGCCAGCAGCTTAGCTCAGACAGGGCCCCCTGAAGCTTTCTTT. Translation: CASSLAQTGPPEAFF.

This chain uses TRBV10-3 with TRBJ2-3; D uncertain. Germline CDR1 and CDR2: ENHRY and SYGVKD. The CDR3 spans 14 residues. The germline V and J ends were trimmed by 2 bases and 2 bases, with 8 bases remaining between them. The CDR3 nucleotides read TGTGCCATCAGTGAGGGCGAAAACACAGATACGCAGTATTTT. The encoded protein is CAISEGENTDTQYF.

The chain combines TRBV6-6 with TRBJ2-7; a weak D match, TRBD1 (6 bases). CDR3 length: 14 amino acids. Germline V gene lookup returns CDR1 MNHNY and CDR2 SVGAGI (reference sequence). Trimming cost V 5 bases and J 2 bases, with 13 bases left between them. This CDR3 reads CASSLRQVTYEQYF. In nucleotides, the CDR3 is TGTGCCAGCAGTCTACGACAGGTGACCTACGAGCAGTACTTC.